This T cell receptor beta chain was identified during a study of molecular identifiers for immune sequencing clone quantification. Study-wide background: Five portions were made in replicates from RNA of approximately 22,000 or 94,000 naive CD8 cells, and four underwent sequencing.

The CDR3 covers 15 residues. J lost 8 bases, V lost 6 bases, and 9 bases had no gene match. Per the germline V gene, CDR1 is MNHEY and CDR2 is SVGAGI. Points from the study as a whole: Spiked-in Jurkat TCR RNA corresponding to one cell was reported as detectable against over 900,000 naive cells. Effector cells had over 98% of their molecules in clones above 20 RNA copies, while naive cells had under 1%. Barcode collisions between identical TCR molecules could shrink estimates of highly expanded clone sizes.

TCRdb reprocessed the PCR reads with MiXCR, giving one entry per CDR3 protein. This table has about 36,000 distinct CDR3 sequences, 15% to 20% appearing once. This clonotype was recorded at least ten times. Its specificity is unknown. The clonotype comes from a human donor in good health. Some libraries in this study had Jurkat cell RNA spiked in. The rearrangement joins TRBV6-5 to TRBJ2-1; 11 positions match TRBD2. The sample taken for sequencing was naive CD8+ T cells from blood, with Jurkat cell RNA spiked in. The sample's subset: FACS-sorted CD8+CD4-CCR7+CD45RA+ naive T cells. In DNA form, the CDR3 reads TGTGCCAGCAGCGTTGTAGCGGGAGGGCGCGATGAGCAGTTCTTC. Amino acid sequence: CASSVVAGGRDEQFF.